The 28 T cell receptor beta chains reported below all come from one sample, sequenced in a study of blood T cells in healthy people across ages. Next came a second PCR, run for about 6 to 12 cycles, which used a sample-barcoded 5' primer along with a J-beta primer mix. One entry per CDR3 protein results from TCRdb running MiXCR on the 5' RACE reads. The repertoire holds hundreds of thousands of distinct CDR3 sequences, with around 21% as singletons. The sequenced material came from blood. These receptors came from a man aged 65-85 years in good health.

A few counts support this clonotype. The CDR3 is CASSGGDEQETQYF. The CDR3 region has the DNA TGTGCCAGCTCAGGCGGGGACGAGCAAGAGACCCAGTACTTC. This chain links TRBV18 with TRBJ2-5, with D tentatively TRBD2 (6 bases). Germline values: CDR1 KGHSH, CDR2 LQKENI. The V gene lost 5 bases and the J gene lost 2 bases, with 12 bases spanning the gap. This CDR3 has 14 amino acids.

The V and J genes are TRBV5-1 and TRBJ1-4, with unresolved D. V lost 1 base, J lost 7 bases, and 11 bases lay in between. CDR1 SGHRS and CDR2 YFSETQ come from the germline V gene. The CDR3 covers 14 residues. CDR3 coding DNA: TGCGCCAGCAGCTTGAGCGGGTCGATTGAAAAACTGTTTTTT. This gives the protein CASSLSGSIEKLFF.

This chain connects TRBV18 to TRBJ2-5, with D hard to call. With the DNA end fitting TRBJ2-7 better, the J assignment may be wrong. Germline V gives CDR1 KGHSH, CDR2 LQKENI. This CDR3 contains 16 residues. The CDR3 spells CASSPRVATTAYEQYF. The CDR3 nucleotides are TGTGCCAGCTCACCCCGGGTGGCCACGACCGCCTACGAGCAGTACTTC.

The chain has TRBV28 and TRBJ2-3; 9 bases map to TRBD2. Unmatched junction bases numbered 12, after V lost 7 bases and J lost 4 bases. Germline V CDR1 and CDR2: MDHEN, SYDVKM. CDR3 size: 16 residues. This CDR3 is CASNWGSGSSADTQYF. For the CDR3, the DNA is TGTGCCAGCAACTGGGGTAGCGGGAGTTCGGCAGATACGCAGTATTTT. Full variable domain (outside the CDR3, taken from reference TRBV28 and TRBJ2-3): DVKVTQSSRYLVKRTGEKVFLECVQDMDHENMFWYRQDPGLGLRLIYFSYDVKMKEKGDIPEGYSVSREKKERFSLILESASTNQTSMYLCASNWGSGSSADTQYFGPGTRLTVL.

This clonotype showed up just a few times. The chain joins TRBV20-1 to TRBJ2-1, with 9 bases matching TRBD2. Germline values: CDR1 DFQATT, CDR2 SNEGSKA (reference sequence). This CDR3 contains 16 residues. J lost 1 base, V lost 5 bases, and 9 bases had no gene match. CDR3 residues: CSAGGSSGMSYNEQFF. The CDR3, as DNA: TGCAGTGCTGGAGGATCTAGCGGGATGTCCTACAATGAGCAGTTCTTC.

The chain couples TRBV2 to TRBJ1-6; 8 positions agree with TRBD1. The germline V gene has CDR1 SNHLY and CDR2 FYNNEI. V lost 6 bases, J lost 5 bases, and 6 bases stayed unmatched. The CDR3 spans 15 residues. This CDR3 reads CASSLGQDNNSPLHF. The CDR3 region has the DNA TGTGCCAGCAGCCTGGGACAGGATAATAATTCACCCCTCCACTTT. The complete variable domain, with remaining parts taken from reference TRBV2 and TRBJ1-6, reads EPEVTQTPSHQVTQMGQEVILRCVPISNHLYFYWYRQILGQKVEFLVSFYNNEISEKSEIFDDQFSVERPDGSNFTLKIRSTKLEDSAMYFCASSLGQDNNSPLHFGNGTRLTVT.

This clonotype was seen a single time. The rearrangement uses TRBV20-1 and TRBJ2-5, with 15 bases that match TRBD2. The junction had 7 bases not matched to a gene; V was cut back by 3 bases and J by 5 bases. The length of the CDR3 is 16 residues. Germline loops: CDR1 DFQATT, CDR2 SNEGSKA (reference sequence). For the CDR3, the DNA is TGCAGTGCTAGTAAGGGACTAGCGGGAGGTAGGGAGACCCAGTACTTC. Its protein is CSASKGLAGGRETQYF.

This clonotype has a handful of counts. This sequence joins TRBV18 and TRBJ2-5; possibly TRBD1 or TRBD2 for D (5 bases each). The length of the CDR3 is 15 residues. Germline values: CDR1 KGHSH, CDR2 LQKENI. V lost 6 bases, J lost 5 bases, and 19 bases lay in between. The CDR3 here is CASSPAPGRWETQYF. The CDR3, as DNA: TGTGCCAGCTCCCCGGCCCCGGGACGTTGGGAGACCCAGTACTTC.

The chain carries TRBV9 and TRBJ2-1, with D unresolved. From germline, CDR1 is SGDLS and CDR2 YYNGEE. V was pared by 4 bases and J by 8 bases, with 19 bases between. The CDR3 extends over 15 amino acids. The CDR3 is CASSPSSGVEYEQFF. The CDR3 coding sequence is TGTGCCAGCAGCCCTAGTAGTGGTGTCGAGTATGAGCAGTTCTTC.

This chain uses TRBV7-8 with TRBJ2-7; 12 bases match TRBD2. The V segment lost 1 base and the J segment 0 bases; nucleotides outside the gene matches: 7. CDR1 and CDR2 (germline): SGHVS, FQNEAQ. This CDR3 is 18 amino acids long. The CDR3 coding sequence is TGTGCCAGCAGCTTAGGGTTCCGGACTAGCGGGAACTCCTACGAGCAGTACTTC. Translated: CASSLGFRTSGNSYEQYF.

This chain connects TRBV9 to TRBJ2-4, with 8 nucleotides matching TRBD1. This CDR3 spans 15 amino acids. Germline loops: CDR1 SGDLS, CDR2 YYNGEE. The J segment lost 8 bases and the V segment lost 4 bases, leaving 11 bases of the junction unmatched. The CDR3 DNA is TGTGCCAGCAGCCAGGGGGCCGGGCTGATAGACATTCAGTACTTC. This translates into CASSQGAGLIDIQYF.

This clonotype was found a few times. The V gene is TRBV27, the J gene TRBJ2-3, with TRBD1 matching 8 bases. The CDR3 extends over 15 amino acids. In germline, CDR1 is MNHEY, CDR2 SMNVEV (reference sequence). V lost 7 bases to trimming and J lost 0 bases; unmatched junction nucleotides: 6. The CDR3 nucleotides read TGTGCCAGCACCCCAGGGGGCCTCAGCACAGATACGCAGTATTTT. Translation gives CASTPGGLSTDTQYF.

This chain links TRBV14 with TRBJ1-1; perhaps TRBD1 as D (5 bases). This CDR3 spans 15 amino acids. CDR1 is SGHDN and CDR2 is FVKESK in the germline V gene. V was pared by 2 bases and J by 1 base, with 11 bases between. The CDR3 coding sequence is TGTGCCAGCAGCCAACCCGGGACTGCGAACACTGAAGCTTTCTTT. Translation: CASSQPGTANTEAFF.

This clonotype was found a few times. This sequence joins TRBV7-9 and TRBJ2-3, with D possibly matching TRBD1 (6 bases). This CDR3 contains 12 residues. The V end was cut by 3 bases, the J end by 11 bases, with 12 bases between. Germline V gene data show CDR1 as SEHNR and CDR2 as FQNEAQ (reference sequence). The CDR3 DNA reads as TGTGCCAGCAGCTTCGAGCCGGGACAGCAGTATTTT. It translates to CASSFEPGQQYF.

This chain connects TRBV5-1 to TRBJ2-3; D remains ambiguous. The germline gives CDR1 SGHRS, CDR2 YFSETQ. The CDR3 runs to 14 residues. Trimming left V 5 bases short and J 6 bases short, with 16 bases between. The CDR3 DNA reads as TGCGCCAGCAGAAGTGGTTCCAATGGGGATACGCAGTATTTT. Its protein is CASRSGSNGDTQYF.

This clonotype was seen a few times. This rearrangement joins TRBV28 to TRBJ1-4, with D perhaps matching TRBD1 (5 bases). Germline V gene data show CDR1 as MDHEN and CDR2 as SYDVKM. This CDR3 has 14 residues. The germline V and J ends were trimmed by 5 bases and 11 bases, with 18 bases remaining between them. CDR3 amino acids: CASSKTRGWGKLFF. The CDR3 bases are TGTGCCAGCAGTAAAACCCGCGGCTGGGGGAAACTGTTTTTT.

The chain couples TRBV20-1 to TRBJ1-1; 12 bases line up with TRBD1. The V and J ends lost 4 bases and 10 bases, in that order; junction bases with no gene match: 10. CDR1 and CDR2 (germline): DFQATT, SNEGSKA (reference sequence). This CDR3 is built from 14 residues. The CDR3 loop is CSAIAGTGGQLAFF. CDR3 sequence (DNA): TGCAGTGCTATCGCGGGGACAGGGGGCCAGCTAGCTTTCTTT.

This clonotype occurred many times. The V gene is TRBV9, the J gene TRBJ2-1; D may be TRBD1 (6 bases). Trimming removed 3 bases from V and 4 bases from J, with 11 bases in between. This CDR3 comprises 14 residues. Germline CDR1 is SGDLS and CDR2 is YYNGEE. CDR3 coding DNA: TGTGCCAGCAGCGCCGGGACACTTTACAATGAGCAGTTCTTC. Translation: CASSAGTLYNEQFF.

The CDR3 sequence: CASSARQGFAYNEQFF. The CDR3, as DNA: TGTGCCAGCAGTGCCCGACAGGGGTTTGCGTACAATGAGCAGTTCTTC. V is TRBV6-1 and J is TRBJ2-1, with 8 bases identical to TRBD1. The germline CDR1 and CDR2 sequences are MNHNS and SASEGT. J was trimmed by 4 bases and V by 4 bases; bases with no gene match: 9. The CDR3 length is 16 residues.

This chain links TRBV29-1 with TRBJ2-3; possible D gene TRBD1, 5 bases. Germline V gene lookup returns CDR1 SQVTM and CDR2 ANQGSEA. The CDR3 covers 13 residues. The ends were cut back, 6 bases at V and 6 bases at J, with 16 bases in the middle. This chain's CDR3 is CSVDLQGVDTQYF. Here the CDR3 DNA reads TGCAGCGTAGACTTACAAGGGGTCGATACGCAGTATTTT.

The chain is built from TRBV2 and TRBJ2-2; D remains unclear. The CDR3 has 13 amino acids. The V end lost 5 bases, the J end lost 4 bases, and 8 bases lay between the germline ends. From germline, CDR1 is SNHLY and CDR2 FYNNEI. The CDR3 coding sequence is TGTGCCAGCAGTAAATCAGTCACCGGGGAGCTGTTTTTT. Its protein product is CASSKSVTGELFF.

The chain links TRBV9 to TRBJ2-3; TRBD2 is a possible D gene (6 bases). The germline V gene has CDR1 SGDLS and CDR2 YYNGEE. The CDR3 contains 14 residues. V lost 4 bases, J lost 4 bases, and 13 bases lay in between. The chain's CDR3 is CASSTRDSADTQYF. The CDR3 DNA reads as TGTGCCAGCAGCACCCGGGACTCAGCAGATACGCAGTATTTT.

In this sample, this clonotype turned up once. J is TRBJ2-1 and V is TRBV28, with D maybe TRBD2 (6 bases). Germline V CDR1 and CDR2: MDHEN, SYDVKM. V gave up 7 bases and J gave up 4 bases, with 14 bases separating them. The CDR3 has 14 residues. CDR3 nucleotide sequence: TGTGCCAGCAACAGAGTCGGGAGTTACAATGAGCAGTTCTTC. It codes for CASNRVGSYNEQFF.

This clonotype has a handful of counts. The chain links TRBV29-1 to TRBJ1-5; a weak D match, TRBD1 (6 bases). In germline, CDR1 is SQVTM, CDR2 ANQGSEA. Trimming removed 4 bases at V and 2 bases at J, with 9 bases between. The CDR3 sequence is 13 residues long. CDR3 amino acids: CSVAGDGNQPQHF. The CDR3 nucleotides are TGCAGCGTTGCAGGGGATGGCAATCAGCCCCAGCATTTT.

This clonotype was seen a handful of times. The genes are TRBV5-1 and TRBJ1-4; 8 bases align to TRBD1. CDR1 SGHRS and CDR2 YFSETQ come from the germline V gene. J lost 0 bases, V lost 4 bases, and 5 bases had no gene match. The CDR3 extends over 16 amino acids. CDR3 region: CASSMTGATTNEKLFF. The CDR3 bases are TGCGCCAGCAGCATGACAGGGGCCACAACTAATGAAAAACTGTTTTTT.

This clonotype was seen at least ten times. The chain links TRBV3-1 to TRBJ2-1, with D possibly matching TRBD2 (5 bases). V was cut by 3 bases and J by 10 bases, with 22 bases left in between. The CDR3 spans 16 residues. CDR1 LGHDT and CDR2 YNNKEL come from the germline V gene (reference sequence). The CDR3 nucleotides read TGTGCCAGCAGCCATGGCCCTACTAGAAACCCCCAGGAGCAGTTCTTC. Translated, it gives CASSHGPTRNPQEQFF.

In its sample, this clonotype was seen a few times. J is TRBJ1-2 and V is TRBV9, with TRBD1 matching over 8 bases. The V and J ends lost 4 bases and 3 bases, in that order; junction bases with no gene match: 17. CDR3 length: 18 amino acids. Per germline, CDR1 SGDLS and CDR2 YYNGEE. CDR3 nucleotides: TGTGCCAGCAGCCCCTGGACAGGGTTCTCTCGGGGGGACTATGGCTACACCTTC. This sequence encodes CASSPWTGFSRGDYGYTF.

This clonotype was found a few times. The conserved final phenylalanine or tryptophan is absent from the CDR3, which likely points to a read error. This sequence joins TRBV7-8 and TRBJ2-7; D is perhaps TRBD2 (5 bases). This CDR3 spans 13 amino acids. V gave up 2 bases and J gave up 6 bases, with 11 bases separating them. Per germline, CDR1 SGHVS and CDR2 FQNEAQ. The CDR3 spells CASSLYRDSEQYL. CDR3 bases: TGTGCCAGCAGCTTATATCGGGATAGCGAGCAGTACCTC.